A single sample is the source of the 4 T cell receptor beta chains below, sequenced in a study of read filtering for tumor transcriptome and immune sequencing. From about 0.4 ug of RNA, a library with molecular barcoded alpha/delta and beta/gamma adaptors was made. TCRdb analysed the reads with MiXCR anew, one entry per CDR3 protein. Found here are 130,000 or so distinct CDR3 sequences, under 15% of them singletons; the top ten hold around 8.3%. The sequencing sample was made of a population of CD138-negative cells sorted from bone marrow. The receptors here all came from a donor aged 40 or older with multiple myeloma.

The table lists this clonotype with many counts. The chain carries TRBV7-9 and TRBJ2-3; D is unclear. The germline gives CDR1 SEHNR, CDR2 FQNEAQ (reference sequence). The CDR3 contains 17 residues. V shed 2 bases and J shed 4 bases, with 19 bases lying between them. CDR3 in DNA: TGTGCCAGCAGCTTACGCAAGTCGGCGGTAACAGCAGATACGCAGTATTTT. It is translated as CASSLRKSAVTADTQYF.

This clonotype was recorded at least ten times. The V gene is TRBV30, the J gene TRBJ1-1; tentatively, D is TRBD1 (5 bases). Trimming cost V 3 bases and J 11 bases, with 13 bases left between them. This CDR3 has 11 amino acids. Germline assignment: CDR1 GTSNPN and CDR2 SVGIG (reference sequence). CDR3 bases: TGTGCCTGGAGAGCCCTCCGGGGGGCTTTCTTT. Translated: CAWRALRGAFF.

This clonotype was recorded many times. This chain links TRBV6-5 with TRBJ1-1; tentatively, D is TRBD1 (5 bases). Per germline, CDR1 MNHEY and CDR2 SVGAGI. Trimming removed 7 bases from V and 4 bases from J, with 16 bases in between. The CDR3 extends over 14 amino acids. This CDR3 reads CASTSGRWFTEAFF. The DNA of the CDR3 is TGTGCCAGCACCTCAGGGAGGTGGTTCACTGAAGCTTTCTTT.

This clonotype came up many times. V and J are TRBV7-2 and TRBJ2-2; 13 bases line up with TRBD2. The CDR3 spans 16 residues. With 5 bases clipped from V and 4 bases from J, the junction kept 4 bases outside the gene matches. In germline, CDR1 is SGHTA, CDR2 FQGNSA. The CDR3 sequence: CASSATSGRGTGELFF. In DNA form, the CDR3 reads TGTGCCAGCAGCGCCACTAGCGGGAGGGGCACCGGGGAGCTGTTTTTT.